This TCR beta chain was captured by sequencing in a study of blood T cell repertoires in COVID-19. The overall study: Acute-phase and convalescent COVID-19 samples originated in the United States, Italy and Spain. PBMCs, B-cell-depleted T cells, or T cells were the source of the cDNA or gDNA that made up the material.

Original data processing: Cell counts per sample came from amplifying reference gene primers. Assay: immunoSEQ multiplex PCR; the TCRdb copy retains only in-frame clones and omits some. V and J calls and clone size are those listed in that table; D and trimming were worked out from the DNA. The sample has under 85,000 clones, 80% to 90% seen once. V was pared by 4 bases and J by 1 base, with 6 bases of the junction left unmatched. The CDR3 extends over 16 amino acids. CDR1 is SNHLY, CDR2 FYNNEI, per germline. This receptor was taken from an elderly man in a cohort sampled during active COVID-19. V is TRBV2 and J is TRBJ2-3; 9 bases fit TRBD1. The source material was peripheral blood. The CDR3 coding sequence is TGTGCCAGCAGTGGAGGGGGACAGGGAGGCACAGATACGCAGTATTTT. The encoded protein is CASSGGGQGGTDTQYF.